These T cell receptor beta chains were read from a single sample in a study of shared clonotypes between healthy human individuals. TCRdb's copy holds only in-frame clones and misses some; the assay was immunoSEQ multiplex PCR. The sample gives 2 million to 2.5 million clones, roughly 96% of which show up once; roughly 0.13% is in the top ten. What was sequenced was naive CD4+ T cells sorted from blood. The receptors derive from a young man in good health. Each CDR3 is given with its conserved first and last residue. A D gene is named only where the DNA matches it firmly. Size tells how often a clone was seen (once, few, many) or the class of an expanded clone, and some rows leave it out.

CDR3aa,CDR3nt,v_gene,abundance,j_gene,d_gene
CASSPPGRGGNEQFF,TGTGCCAGCTCACCACCGGGGAGAGGTGGAAATGAGCAGTTCTTC,TRBV18,NA,TRBJ2-1,NA
CASSYSRQGRSEAFF,TGTGCCAGCAGTTACTCGAGACAGGGAAGGTCTGAAGCTTTCTTT,TRBV6-5,once,TRBJ1-1,TRBD1
CASSLRLAGAHEQYF,TGCGCCAGCAGCTTGAGGCTAGCGGGAGCCCACGAGCAGTACTTC,TRBV5-1,NA,TRBJ2-7,TRBD2
CASSPGTASAEQYF,TGCGCCAGCAGCCCGGGGACAGCGTCGGCCGAGCAGTACTTC,TRBV5-1,NA,TRBJ2-7,TRBD1
CASSDKGRGGGYTF,TGTGCCAGCAGTGATAAAGGGAGGGGGGGAGGCTACACCTTC,TRBV6-5,NA,TRBJ1-2,NA
CASSQDHGLADLYEQYF,TGTGCCAGCAGCCAAGATCATGGGCTAGCGGACTTATACGAGCAGTACTTC,TRBV4-2,NA,TRBJ2-7,TRBD2
CASARSDIYGYTF,TGTGCCAGCGCCAGATCAGACATCTATGGCTACACCTTC,TRBV6-6,NA,TRBJ1-2,NA
CATTVTREVGTGELFF,TGTGCCACCACGGTGACGAGGGAGGTCGGCACCGGGGAGCTGTTTTTT,TRBV19,NA,TRBJ2-2,NA
CASRTGNDSPLHF,TGTGCCAGCAGGACAGGGAATGATTCACCCCTCCACTTT,TRBV2,NA,TRBJ1-6,TRBD1
CSVEPGGTEAFF,TGCAGCGTTGAGCCCGGAGGGACTGAAGCTTTCTTT,TRBV29-1,NA,TRBJ1-1,NA
CASSRGTGALSTDTQYF,TGTGCCAGTAGTCGAGGGACTGGAGCTTTGTCCACAGATACGCAGTATTTT,TRBV19,NA,TRBJ2-3,NA